This T cell receptor beta chain emerged from a study of cytomegalovirus exposure and HLA in healthy donors. Points from the study as a whole: Sequences of the TCR beta chain were said to predict the HLA-A and HLA-B alleles of most subjects accurately. Among TCR sequences, most were rare, though some public TCRs appeared in many donors. Earlier analysis found most TCR beta V segments productive about 87% or about 30% of the time.

Healthy people donating bone marrow made up the donors. The junction had 5 bases not matched to a gene; V was cut back by 6 bases and J by 2 bases. Per the germline V gene, CDR1 is MDHEN and CDR2 is SYDVKM. This CDR3 region has 15 residues. This PCR relied on a set of 60 Vbeta primers and 13 Jbeta primers. The table came from immunoSEQ multiplex PCR; TCRdb's copy has only in-frame clones and leaves some out. Of about 130,000 clones listed, approximately 80% are singletons. As for this clone: Its antigen is undetermined.

The receptor comes from a man between 18 and 29 years old in good health and CMV-seronegative. Sequencing was performed on PBMCs. This chain links TRBV28 with TRBJ1-5; 9 bases are shared with TRBD1. This CDR3 is CASSFRTGGNQPQHF. The DNA for the CDR3 is TGTGCCAGCAGCTTCAGGACAGGGGGCAATCAGCCCCAGCATTTT. Looking up the rest from reference TRBV28 and TRBJ1-5 gives the full variable domain: DVKVTQSSRYLVKRTGEKVFLECVQDMDHENMFWYRQDPGLGLRLIYFSYDVKMKEKGDIPEGYSVSREKKERFSLILESASTNQTSMYLCASSFRTGGNQPQHFGDGTRLSIL.